The clone carrying this TCR beta chain was seen just once. Generated by immunoSEQ multiplex PCR, the TCRdb table keeps only in-frame clones and is missing some. The table records some 69,000 clones, 80% to 95% of them present only once. V was shortened by 2 bases and J by 6 bases, with 6 bases between the two germline ends. The CDR3 length is 12 residues. Per the germline V gene, CDR1 is SGHRS and CDR2 is YFSETQ. This sample is part of a study of T cell changes during pregnancy in multiple sclerosis. Source: peripheral blood, taken in the second trimester of pregnancy. The rearrangement uses TRBV5-1 and TRBJ2-1, with TRBD2 as a possible D gene (5 bases). This TCR was recovered from a female donor in good health, enrolled as a control in a pregnancy study. This CDR3 reads CASSLEGNEQFF. The CDR3 DNA follows: TGCGCCAGCAGCTTAGAGGGCAATGAGCAGTTCTTC.